This T cell receptor (beta chain) was found in a study of breast tumors, draining lymph nodes, adjacent tissues listed by TCRdb under 2016. Concerning the study at large: Breast cancer patients provided tumor, adjacent nontumor tissue and axillary lymph nodes, and the study compared the TCR beta repertoires across these three sources. In human breast cancer, the study set out to evaluate how tumor, surrounding tissue and draining lymph node repertoires relate to one another and whether T cells may move between these sites. Beyond this particular receptor, the publication reports: Tumor and nontumor tissue repertoires were found to be significantly more similar in luminal-like than in basal-like breast cancer. The data were considered consistent with most tumor T cells being derived from the lymph node and subsequently expanding within tumor tissue. The conclusion that tumor T cells originate in lymph nodes was presented as consistent with a hypothesis rather than as directly demonstrated. Tumor T-cell repertoires showed less diversity than lymph node repertoires and more diversity than nontumor tissue repertoires, and tumor T-cell repertoires showed preferential V and J gene usage.

About this clonotype: Its recognized antigen is unknown. No per-base quality is available; no much larger clone lies one base away.

Sequencing relied on an Illumina HiSeq 2000. Multiplex PCR amplification was used to build the TCR beta chain libraries. High-throughput sequencing was used to analyze the amplified TCR beta chain products. The public reads were quality trimmed at Q25 with fastp and then assembled into clones with MiXCR by TCRdb, keeping productive beta chains. Identical CDR3 protein sequences are pooled into one entry, listed with their most common genes and DNA. In this sample the table shows about 230,000 distinct CDR3 sequences, roughly 30% of which occur a single time. Just over 1.4% of the sample is held by the ten biggest clonotypes. The CDR3 runs 15 amino acids, cysteine and phenylalanine included. The entry retains the CDR3 DNA only, 45 bases that are in frame from base 1. The germline V gene (reference sequence) provides CDR1 LNHDA and CDR2 SQIVND. At the junction V is shortened by 3 bases and J by 3 bases; bases outside the gene matches: 4.

Lymph node samples came from the axillary draining lymph nodes of breast cancer patients. Sequencing input: axillary lymph node tissue. This clonotype originated in a female donor with breast cancer. Some clones in this sample may be carry-over from other donors' samples. The V and J genes are TRBV19 and TRBJ2-7; the junction holds 11 bases that match TRBD2. The DNA reads TGTGCCAGTAGTATGAGTCTAGCGGGAGGCTACGAGCAGTACTTC. Translation gives CASSMSLAGGYEQYF.